This is a list of T cell receptor beta chains from one sample in a study of cytomegalovirus exposure and HLA in healthy donors. The assay was immunoSEQ multiplex PCR, and TCRdb's table has in-frame clones only and misses some. The sample holds 30,000 to 40,000 clones, 68% seen once. Sequencing was done on a sample of PBMCs. The source is a man aged 40-55 years in good health and CMV-seronegative. Both conserved end residues are part of each CDR3. A D gene is named only where the DNA matches it firmly. The size field is filled for only some rows; it gives once, few, many or a size class.

TRBJ1-1,.,TRBV11-2,.,TGTGCCAGCAGCTTTCCGACATCGAACACTGAAGCTTTCTTT,CASSFPTSNTEAFF
TRBJ2-5,.,TRBV30,.,TGTGCCTGGAGTGTACGGGGGCGGGGGAACCAAGAGACCCAGTACTTC,CAWSVRGRGNQETQYF
TRBJ2-7,.,TRBV5-4,TRBD1,TGTGCCAGCAGCTCCGGGACAGGGATCTTGCAGTACTTC,CASSSGTGILQYF
TRBJ1-2,.,TRBV5-1,TRBD1,TGCGCCAGCAGCCCGACAGGGGGCCTCTATGGCTACACCTTC,CASSPTGGLYGYTF
TRBJ2-5,.,TRBV6-4,TRBD1,TGTGCCAGCAGTGACTCTCACCTTGCCCGTGAGGACAGGGGGGACAACTATCGGCAAGAGACCCAGTACTTC,CASSDSHLAREDRGDNYRQETQYF
TRBJ1-3,medium-sized,TRBV23-1,TRBD1,TGCGCCAGCAGTCAGGACAGGGAAGGAAACACCATATATTTT,CASSQDREGNTIYF
TRBJ2-5,.,TRBV4-1,.,TGCGCCAGCAGCCAAAACACCGGGACATCCCAAGAGACCCAGTACTTC,CASSQNTGTSQETQYF
TRBJ2-1,.,TRBV19,TRBD1,TGTGCCAGTAGTAATATCGGGACAGGGCAGTTCTTC,CASSNIGTGQFF
TRBJ1-2,.,TRBV10-3,TRBD1,TGTGCCATCAGTGAGCCCCACAGGACAGGAGGACTCTATGGCTACACCTTC,CAISEPHRTGGLYGYTF
TRBJ2-7,once,TRBV19,TRBD1,TGTGCCAGTAGTAGAAACAGGGGGATCTACGAGCAGTACTTC,CASSRNRGIYEQYF
TRBJ2-1,.,TRBV4-1,.,TGCGCCAGCAGCCGAGCACTAGTGACCTACAATGAGCAGTTCTTC,CASSRALVTYNEQFF
TRBJ1-2,.,TRBV30,.,TGTGCCTGGAGTAGCCCGGGGGACTATGGCTACACCTTC,CAWSSPGDYGYTF
TRBJ2-3,.,TRBV5-1,.,TGCGCCAGCAGCACCGAGCCGGCAGATACGCAGTATTTT,CASSTEPADTQYF
TRBJ2-2,.,TRBV5-4,.,TGTGCCAGCAGCCGAACCGGGACAAAAACCGGGGAGCTGTTTTTT,CASSRTGTKTGELFF
TRBJ1-1,.,TRBV23-1,TRBD1,TGCGCCACCATCCACCCCATTTACAGGGGTCGAACTGAAGCTTTCTTT,CATIHPIYRGRTEAFF
TRBJ1-6,once,TRBV28,.,TGTGTTAGCAGTGTAGGAGGAGGTAATTCACCCCTCCACTTT,CVSSVGGGNSPLHF
TRBJ1-1,.,TRBV27,TRBD1,TGTGCCAGCAGTTATGCAGGGGGTGAAGCTTTCTTT,CASSYAGGEAFF
TRBJ1-6,.,TRBV4-3,TRBD1,TGCGCCAGCAGCCAAGATGACCGGACAGGGGGTTATAATTCACCCCTCCACTTT,CASSQDDRTGGYNSPLHF
TRBJ2-7,.,TRBV4-3,TRBD2,TGCGCCAGCAGCCAAGGACTAGCGGGGGTCCTCCTCGAGCAGTACTTC,CASSQGLAGVLLEQYF
TRBJ2-7,.,TRBV15,TRBD2,TGTGCCACCAGCAGAGGTGGGCTAGCGGGGCTCGAGCAGTACTTC,CATSRGGLAGLEQYF
TRBJ2-3,.,TRBV6-5,TRBD1,TGTGCCAGCAGTTACCGTGGGACAGGGTTGTCAGATACGCAGTATTTT,CASSYRGTGLSDTQYF
TRBJ2-3,.,TRBV1,.,TGCACCAGCAGCCAAGATAGTAGCGGGGGGGCTTCTGGCACAGATACGCAGTATTTT,CTSSQDSSGGASGTDTQYF